What follows are 16 T cell receptor beta chains derived from one specimen sequenced in a study of neurological immune-mediated disorders (dated by TCRdb to between 2018 and 2021). Libraries were prepared through 5' RACE. Sequencing instrument: Illumina HiSeq 2500. Through fastp at Q25 and MiXCR, TCRdb rebuilt clones from the public reads, retaining in-frame beta chains. Every CDR3 protein is listed once, alongside the most common genes and DNA of its rows. Within this sample are under 45,000 distinct CDR3 sequences, with approximately 12% of them counted one time only. About 1.3% of the sample is in the top ten clones. Sequencing used PBMCs. These receptor sequences come from a female donor in good health.

This clonotype was counted many times. The rearrangement joins TRBV20-1 to TRBJ2-4; D gene unclear. The V gene's germline CDR1 is DFQATT and CDR2 SNEGSKA (reference sequence). The CDR3 totals 13 residues. As DNA, the CDR3 is TGCAGCGTCCACGAAGTAGCCAAAAACATTCAGTACTTC. It encodes CSVHEVAKNIQYF.

This clonotype was found many times. The CDR3 DNA reads TGCAGTGCTAGAGGAAGTAGCGGGGGGATCTTGTACGAGCAGTACTTC. Protein sequence: CSARGSSGGILYEQYF. J is TRBJ2-7 and V is TRBV20-1; 10 bases match TRBD2. J lost 4 bases, V lost 1 base, and 10 bases had no gene match. The CDR3 has 16 residues. Germline V lookup: CDR1 DFQATT, CDR2 SNEGSKA (reference sequence).

This clonotype was counted many times. The genes are TRBV20-1 and TRBJ1-2; D is unclear. The CDR3 runs to 12 residues. Trimming removed 0 bases from V and 4 bases from J, with 6 bases in between. Germline V gene sequence: CDR1 DFQATT, CDR2 SNEGSKA (reference sequence). CDR3 amino acids: CSAREGGYGYTF. CDR3 DNA: TGCAGTGCTAGAGAAGGCGGCTATGGCTACACCTTC.

This clonotype was observed at least ten times. This chain joins TRBV5-1 and TRBJ1-1; D not certain. The CDR3 runs to 16 residues. Looked up from germline, CDR1 is SGHRS and CDR2 is YFSETQ. Trimming shortened V by 1 base and J by 1 base, and 14 bases separated the two germline ends. CDR3 bases: TGCGCCAGCAGCTTGAATACAGCACAGCCGAACACTGAAGCTTTCTTT. Translation: CASSLNTAQPNTEAFF. Together with reference TRBV5-1 and TRBJ1-1, the CDR3 gives the full variable domain: KAGVTQTPRYLIKTRGQQVTLSCSPISGHRSVSWYQQTPGQGLQFLFEYFSETQRNKGNFPGRFSGRQFSNSRSEMNVSTLELGDSALYLCASSLNTAQPNTEAFFGQGTRLTVV.

This clonotype has at least ten counts. The CDR3 DNA reads TGCGCCAGCAGCTTGGCCGCACTAGCGGGACTCTACAATGAGCAGTTCTTC. Translated: CASSLAALAGLYNEQFF. J is TRBJ2-1 and V is TRBV5-1; 10 nucleotides match TRBD2. Germline CDR1 reads SGHRS; CDR2 reads YFSETQ. V lost 0 bases and J lost 3; bases outside the gene matches: 6. The CDR3 has 17 amino acids.

The table lists this clonotype with many counts. The CDR3 protein is CATSDLGSPYNEQFF. In DNA form, the CDR3 reads TGTGCCACCAGTGATTTAGGGTCTCCCTACAATGAGCAGTTCTTC. This chain links TRBV24-1 with TRBJ2-1; D unresolved. CDR3 length equals 15 residues. Per the germline V gene, CDR1 is KGHDR and CDR2 is SFDVKD. V shed 1 base and J shed 2 bases, with 8 bases lying between them.

As regards this clonotype: A clone one base away is much larger, so this may be a read error. The genes are TRBV4-1 and TRBJ2-2; D is undetermined. Germline V CDR1 and CDR2: MGHRA, YSYEKL. This CDR3 has 15 amino acids. CDR3 residues: CASSQEVGNTVELFF. The CDR3 DNA sequence: TGCGCCAGCAGCCAAGAAGTCGGTAACACCGTGGAGCTGTTTTTT.

This clonotype was recorded at least ten times. CDR3 amino acids: CASSLATASYNEQFF. The CDR3 DNA sequence: TGCGCCAGCAGCTTGGCGACAGCCTCCTACAATGAGCAGTTCTTC. This chain connects TRBV5-1 to TRBJ2-1, with a weak D call TRBD1 (5 bases). CDR3 size: 15 residues. The V gene's germline CDR1 is SGHRS and CDR2 YFSETQ. Trimming shortened V by 0 bases and J by 0 bases, and 7 bases separated the two germline ends.

This chain links TRBV5-1 with TRBJ2-5; TRBD1 might be the D (6 bases). The CDR3 contains 16 residues. The V and J ends lost 4 bases and 2 bases respectively, with 18 bases between them. The germline CDR1 and CDR2 sequences are SGHRS and YFSETQ. The CDR3 region is CASSLRGGIGQETQYF. As DNA, the CDR3 is TGCGCCAGCAGCCTCAGGGGTGGAATAGGGCAAGAGACCCAGTACTTC.

This clonotype was seen repeatedly, ten times or more. The chain has TRBV4-2 and TRBJ2-7, with 7 bases aligning to TRBD2. V lost 4 bases to trimming and J lost 3 bases; unmatched junction nucleotides: 9. Germline V gene lookup returns CDR1 LGHNA and CDR2 YNFKEQ. There are 15 residues in the CDR3. The CDR3 sequence: CASSRGGGGSYEQYF. CDR3 coding DNA: TGTGCCAGCAGCCGAGGAGGAGGCGGGAGCTACGAGCAGTACTTC.

This clonotype was seen ten or more times. CDR3 sequence: CSVPEGNEQFF. The CDR3 DNA sequence: TGCAGCGTTCCCGAAGGTAATGAGCAGTTCTTC. The chain uses TRBV29-1 and TRBJ2-1; D remains unclear. The length of the CDR3 is 11 residues. Germline V gives CDR1 SQVTM, CDR2 ANQGSEA. Trimming pared 5 bases from V and 7 bases from J, leaving 9 bases between.

This clonotype was found many times. The CDR3 bases are TGCGCCAGCAGCTTGATTTCGGGCGATGGTTCGCGGGGAAACACCATATATTTT. Amino acids: CASSLISGDGSRGNTIYF. This rearrangement joins TRBV5-1 to TRBJ1-3; D is undetermined. V dropped 1 base and J dropped 4 bases, with 21 bases sitting between them. This CDR3 comprises 18 residues. The germline gives CDR1 SGHRS, CDR2 YFSETQ.

This clonotype was recorded at least ten times. V is TRBV5-1 and J is TRBJ2-7; maybe TRBD1 (5 bases). The CDR3 sequence is 15 residues long. Per the germline V gene, CDR1 is SGHRS and CDR2 is YFSETQ. Trimming left V 5 bases short and J 6 bases short, with 21 bases between. CDR3 amino acids: CASRLTAIQSSEQYF. The CDR3 DNA reads as TGCGCCAGCAGGTTGACAGCAATCCAATCATCCGAGCAGTACTTC.

The chain combines TRBV30 with TRBJ2-3; the D gene is possibly TRBD1 (6 bases). V shed 8 bases and J shed 0 bases, with 18 bases lying between them. The germline CDR1 and CDR2 sequences are GTSNPN and SVGIG (reference sequence). The CDR3 totals 15 residues. The CDR3 is CAGMTGGTSTDTQYF. The CDR3 nucleotides read TGTGCCGGAATGACAGGAGGAACTAGCACAGATACGCAGTATTTT. Full variable domain (remainder filled in from reference TRBV30 and TRBJ2-3): SQTIHQWPATLVQPVGSPLSLECTVEGTSNPNLYWYRQAAGRGLQLLFYSVGIGQISSEVPQNLSASRPQDRQFILSSKKLLLSDSGFYLCAGMTGGTSTDTQYFGPGTRLTVL.

Ten or more counts support this clonotype. The genes are TRBV7-7 and TRBJ2-3; D gene uncertain. CDR1 is SSHAT and CDR2 is FNYEAQ in the germline V gene (reference sequence). This CDR3 comprises 9 residues. This chain's CDR3 is CASSDTQYF. In DNA, the CDR3 is TGTGCTAGCTCAGATACGCAGTATTTT.

The V and J genes are TRBV5-1 and TRBJ2-1; D remains ambiguous. The CDR3 covers 14 residues. In germline, CDR1 is SGHRS, CDR2 YFSETQ. V was cut by 4 bases and J by 6 bases, with 14 bases left in between. The CDR3 nucleotides are TGCGCCAGCAGCCGGCTGCCGGGTCCCAATGAGCAGTTCTTC. Translated: CASSRLPGPNEQFF.